The present TCR beta chain was sequenced within a study of T cell responses to AZD1222 COVID-19 vaccine. Study-wide results and limits: At baseline, seropositivity was found in only a handful of AZD1222 recipients. Most donors were white British and more were female, and clonal diversity was possibly underestimated.

Only in-frame clones appear in the TCRdb table, and some are missing; sequencing was by immunoSEQ multiplex PCR. Of over 85,000 clones in the sample, around 90% are singletons; the top ten hold almost 2.5%. Concerning this clone: No antigen is known for it.

Analyses pooled second doses at about 4 or about 12 weeks. The clonotype was recovered from an adult who received the AZD1222 COVID-19 vaccine. Material: peripheral blood, obtained 28 days after the second AZD1222 dose.

The DNA for the CDR3 is TGTGCCAGCAGTTGGGAGACCCAGTACTTC. This sequence encodes CASSWETQYF. The chain joins TRBV2 to TRBJ2-5; D is unresolved. With 5 bases removed from V and 5 bases from J, the gap between germline ends came to 3 bases. Germline V gene sequence: CDR1 SNHLY, CDR2 FYNNEI. CDR3 length: 10 amino acids.